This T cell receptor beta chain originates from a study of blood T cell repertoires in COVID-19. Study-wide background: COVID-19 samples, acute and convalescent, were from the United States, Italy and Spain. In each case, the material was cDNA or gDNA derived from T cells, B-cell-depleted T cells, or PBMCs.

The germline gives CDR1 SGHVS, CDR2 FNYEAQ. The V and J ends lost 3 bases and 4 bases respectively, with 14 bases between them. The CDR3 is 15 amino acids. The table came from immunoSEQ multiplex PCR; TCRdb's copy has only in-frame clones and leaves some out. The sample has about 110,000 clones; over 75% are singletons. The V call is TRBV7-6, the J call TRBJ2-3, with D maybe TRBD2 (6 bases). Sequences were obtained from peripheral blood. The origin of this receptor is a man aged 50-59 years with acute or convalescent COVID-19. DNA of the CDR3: TGTGCCAGCAGCTTGCAACTAGCTCGGGCAGATACGCAGTATTTT. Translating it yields CASSLQLARADTQYF.